The 5 T cell receptor beta chains reported below all come from one sample, sequenced in a study of blood T cell repertoires in COVID-19. Clones were sequenced by immunoSEQ multiplex PCR, and TCRdb holds only the in-frame ones, with some missing. The sample consists of roughly 520,000 clones, approximately 88% of them appearing once. Source material: PBMCs or T cells enriched from blood (not recorded which). The receptors were gathered from a woman aged 40 to 50 who had recovered from COVID-19.

The gene calls are TRBV6-2 or TRBV6-3 and TRBJ1-3, with D possibly being TRBD1 (5 bases). The CDR3 loop spans 15 amino acids. Germline CDR1 and CDR2: MNHEY and SVGEGT. Trimming pared 4 bases from V and 0 bases from J, leaving 10 bases between. The CDR3 region has the DNA TGTGCCAGCAGTTGGGGACTGATCTCTGGAAACACCATATATTTT. It translates to CASSWGLISGNTIYF.

The chain combines TRBV7-8 with TRBJ1-5, with 8 bases lining up with TRBD1. The CDR3 covers 16 residues. V trimming: 5 bases; J trimming: 3 bases; junction bases outside the gene matches: 9. Germline assignment: CDR1 SGHVS and CDR2 FQNEAQ. DNA of the CDR3: TGTGCCAGCAGCAACTGGACAGGGAGGGTCAATCAGCCCCAGCATTTT. It specifies CASSNWTGRVNQPQHF. The full variable domain, its missing parts supplied by reference TRBV7-8 and TRBJ1-5, is GAGVSQSPRYKVAKRGQDVALRCDPISGHVSLFWYQQALGQGPEFLTYFQNEAQLDKSGLPSDRFFAERPEGSVSTLKIQRTQQEDSAVYLCASSNWTGRVNQPQHFGDGTRLSIL.

The chain uses TRBV7-6 and TRBJ2-4; perhaps TRBD2 as D (6 bases). Trimming stripped 1 base from V and 2 bases from J, with 12 bases between. Germline-derived CDR1 and CDR2 are SGHVS and FNYEAQ. The CDR3 has 16 residues. In DNA, the CDR3 is TGTGCCAGCAGCTTAGTTGGCGGAGGGACCAAAAACATTCAGTACTTC. Protein sequence: CASSLVGGGTKNIQYF.

J is TRBJ1-2 and V is TRBV11-3; TRBD1 matches 10 bases. The CDR3 loop spans 14 amino acids. V trimming: 5 bases; J trimming: 8 bases; junction bases outside the gene matches: 8. Germline lookup yields CDR1 SGHNT and CDR2 YENEEA. The CDR3 DNA follows: TGTGCCAGCAGCCGAGGACAGGGGGACATGGGCTACACCTTC. Protein sequence: CASSRGQGDMGYTF. Combining the CDR3 with reference TRBV11-3 and TRBJ1-2 gives the whole variable domain EAGVVQSPRYKIIEKKQPVAFWCNPISGHNTLYWYLQNLGQGPELLIRYENEEAVDDSQLPKDRFSAERLKGVDSTLKIQPAELGDSAVYLCASSRGQGDMGYTFGSGTRLTVV.

The chain links TRBV6-2 or TRBV6-3 to TRBJ2-1; D might be TRBD2 (5 bases). This CDR3 comprises 21 residues. Germline CDR1 and CDR2: MNHEY and SVGEGT. V was clipped by 2 bases and J by 6 bases, with 32 bases between them. Written as DNA, the CDR3 is TGTGCCAGCAGTTACCCGGAGGAGGCGACTCCACGAGTGACAATAGGCAATGAGCAGTTCTTC. It specifies CASSYPEEATPRVTIGNEQFF.